The clone carrying this T cell receptor (beta chain) was observed many times. Its antigen remains unknown. This sample was included in a study of T cells in Graves' hyperthyroidism and ophthalmopathy. With 8 bases removed from V and 1 base from J, the gap between germline ends came to 12 bases. The CDR3 has 13 residues. CDR1 is MNHNS and CDR2 is SASEGT in the germline V gene. These patients, aged 18 to 65, had recently diagnosed hyperthyroidism lasting under 2 months. Exclusion of patients followed from uncontrolled infection, other autoimmune disease, pregnancy or lactation. The source material, RNA transcripts, was used to amplify TCR beta CDR3 regions. TCR CDR3 underwent first-round RT-PCR with the HTBI primer set. TCRdb fed the multiplex PCR reads into MiXCR, producing one record per CDR3 protein. The repertoire holds under 350,000 distinct CDR3 sequences, with about an eighth as singletons. Broader study findings: A median roughly 6.6 months before onset, the model predicted ophthalmopathy. Most thyroid clonotypes expanded above 0.001 appeared in blood too.

Sequencing was performed on blood. The clonotype originates from a woman aged 25 to 45 with Graves' hyperthyroidism that later progressed to Graves' ophthalmopathy. The rearrangement joins TRBV6-1 to TRBJ2-7; D might be TRBD2 (6 bases). The CDR3 sequence is CASGASVSYEQYF. CDR3 bases: TGTGCCAGCGGCGCTAGCGTTTCCTACGAGCAGTACTTC.